What follows are 31 T cell receptor beta chains derived from one specimen sequenced in a study of cytomegalovirus exposure and HLA in healthy donors. It was with 60 Vbeta and 13 Jbeta primers that the PCR ran. Only in-frame clones appear in the TCRdb table, and some are missing; sequencing was by immunoSEQ multiplex PCR. The sample holds almost 200,000 clones, about 76% seen once. Sequenced: PBMCs. All receptors come from a male donor in good health and CMV-seropositive.

This clone was detected only a few times. This chain joins TRBV11-2 and TRBJ2-5; possibly TRBD1 for D (5 bases). With the DNA end fitting TRBJ2-7 better, the J assignment may be wrong. The V gene's germline CDR1 is SGHAT and CDR2 FQNNGV. The CDR3 has 15 residues. This CDR3 reads CASSLGQRYSYEQYF. The CDR3 DNA sequence: TGTGCCAGCAGCTTAGGACAGCGATACTCCTACGAGCAGTACTTC.

The V call is TRBV6-5, the J call TRBJ1-1; the D gene is possibly TRBD1 (5 bases). Trimming took off 5 bases at V and 4 bases at J, with 11 bases between the two ends. The CDR3 runs to 13 residues. The V gene's germline CDR1 is MNHEY and CDR2 SVGAGI. The CDR3 sequence: CASSRGLGTEAFF. Here the CDR3 DNA reads TGTGCCAGCAGTAGGGGATTAGGCACTGAAGCTTTCTTT.

V and J are TRBV4-2 and TRBJ1-1; 7 nucleotides align to TRBD1. With V trimmed by 2 bases and J by 3 bases, 3 bases remained unmatched. CDR3 length: 14 residues. CDR1 LGHNA and CDR2 YNFKEQ come from the germline V gene. DNA for the CDR3: TGTGCCAGCAGCCAAACAGGGGCTGACACTGAAGCTTTCTTT. Translating gives CASSQTGADTEAFF.

This clone was picked up many times. CDR3 nucleotides: TGCGCCAGCAGCCCGATAACAGGGAATCCTGAAGCTTTCTTT. Translation gives CASSPITGNPEAFF. The chain links TRBV4-3 to TRBJ1-1, with D tentatively TRBD1 (6 bases). CDR3 length: 14 residues. The germline gives CDR1 LGHNA, CDR2 YSLEER. Trimming pared 4 bases from V and 6 bases from J, leaving 15 bases between.

Worth noting for this clone: One junction end disagrees with the germline gene, perhaps due to a read error. The same CDR3 also results from other DNA sequences found in this sample. The chain employs TRBV2 and TRBJ1-3; D not resolved. The CDR3 has 14 residues. Germline loops: CDR1 SNHLY, CDR2 FYNNEI. The CDR3 DNA reads TGTGCCAGCAACCGGGAGACCTCTGGAAACACCATATACTTT. Translation gives CASNRETSGNTIYF.

The rearrangement joins TRBV6-5 to TRBJ2-1, with 10 bases identical to TRBD2. The CDR3 consists of 15 residues. Germline V CDR1 and CDR2: MNHEY, SVGAGI. The junction had 8 bases not matched to a gene; V was cut back by 5 bases and J by 7 bases. The CDR3 sequence is CASSNEREGKNEQFF. The DNA of the CDR3 is TGTGCCAGCAGTAACGAGCGGGAGGGAAAGAATGAGCAGTTCTTC.

V is TRBV28 and J is TRBJ2-2; no reliable D call. The CDR3 loop spans 13 amino acids. V was shortened by 8 bases and J by 1 base, with 8 bases between the two germline ends. Germline CDR1 reads MDHEN; CDR2 reads SYDVKM. Here the CDR3 reads CASEVGNTGELFF. In DNA form, the CDR3 reads TGTGCCAGCGAGGTTGGGAACACCGGGGAGCTGTTTTTT. The full variable domain, rest sourced from reference TRBV28 and TRBJ2-2, is DVKVTQSSRYLVKRTGEKVFLECVQDMDHENMFWYRQDPGLGLRLIYFSYDVKMKEKGDIPEGYSVSREKKERFSLILESASTNQTSMYLCASEVGNTGELFFGEGSRLTVL.

J is TRBJ1-5 and V is TRBV27; D gene unclear. V lost 5 bases, J lost 2 bases, and 19 bases lay in between. Looked up from germline, CDR1 is MNHEY and CDR2 is SMNVEV (reference sequence). The CDR3 totals 17 residues. CDR3 sequence reads: CASSVSGSYAGNQPQHF. DNA for the CDR3: TGTGCCAGCAGTGTCAGCGGGAGCTACGCGGGCAATCAGCCCCAGCATTTT.

On this clone: An end of the junction differs from the germline gene, which may be a read error. J is TRBJ2-7 and V is TRBV9; 7 bases fit TRBD2. CDR3 length equals 16 residues. Germline lookup yields CDR1 SGDLS and CDR2 YYNGEE. Here the CDR3 DNA reads TGTGCCAGCAGCCGGACTCCGGGAGGCCCAACCTACGGGCAGTACTTC. Its translation is CASSRTPGGPTYGQYF. The full variable domain, rest sourced from reference TRBV9 and TRBJ2-7, is DSGVTQTPKHLITATGQRVTLRCSPRSGDLSVYWYQQSLDQGLQFLIQYYNGEERAKGNILERFSAQQFPDLHSELNLSSLELGDSALYFCASSRTPGGPTYGQYFGPGTRLTVT.

Details on this clone: The junction shows a germline mismatch at one end, possibly a read error. Other DNA sequences in this sample translate to the same CDR3. The rearrangement links TRBV7-2 to TRBJ1-1, with 7 positions matching TRBD1. The CDR3 extends over 15 amino acids. Germline CDR1 reads SGHTA; CDR2 reads FQGNSA. The CDR3 spells CASSFRGQKNTEAFF. The CDR3 bases are TGTGCCAGCAGCTTTCGGGGACAGAAGAACACTGAGGCTTTCTTT. Variable domain in full (rest from reference TRBV7-2 and TRBJ1-1): GAGVSQSPSNKVTEKGKDVELRCDPISGHTALYWYRQSLGQGLEFLIYFQGNSAPDKSGLPSDRFSAERTGGSVSTLTIQRTQQEDSAVYLCASSFRGQKNTEAFFGQGTRLTVV.

A single count supports this clone. This chain uses TRBV7-9 with TRBJ1-6; 7 bases fit TRBD1. The CDR3 is 17 amino acids. CDR1 and CDR2 from the germline V gene are SEHNR and FQNEAQ (reference sequence). V lost 4 bases, J lost 0 bases, and 6 bases stayed unmatched. CDR3 sequence reads: CASSSSTGASYNSPLHF. The CDR3 nucleotides are TGTGCCAGCAGCTCTTCAACAGGGGCCTCCTATAATTCACCCCTCCACTTT.

With regard to this clone: Other DNA sequences in this sample translate to the same CDR3. The rearrangement uses TRBV9 and TRBJ2-7, with 13 positions matching TRBD2. The CDR3 has 16 residues. V was pared by 3 bases and J by 9 bases, with 12 bases of the junction left unmatched. Germline CDR1 SGDLS, CDR2 YYNGEE. CDR3 in amino acids: CASSDGTSGTQRGQYF. The CDR3 bases are TGTGCCAGCAGCGATGGGACTAGCGGGACGCAAAGGGGGCAGTACTTC.

The V gene is TRBV7-2, the J gene TRBJ2-7; TRBD2 matches 10 bases. This CDR3 has 17 amino acids. V trimming: 5 bases; J trimming: 0 bases; junction bases outside the gene matches: 10. Per the germline V gene, CDR1 is SGHTA and CDR2 is FQGNSA. CDR3 sequence reads: CASSLSGGALTSYEQYF. The CDR3 bases are TGTGCCAGCAGCCTAAGCGGGGGGGCCCTCACCTCCTACGAGCAGTACTTC.

The chain couples TRBV7-6 to TRBJ2-5; 7 positions match TRBD2. CDR3 length equals 13 residues. Germline CDR1 reads SGHVS; CDR2 reads FNYEAQ. Trimming removed 5 bases from V and 7 bases from J; junction bases left unmatched: 7. In DNA form, the CDR3 reads TGTGCCAGCAGCAGGGACTACGAGGGGACCCAGTACTTC. Translating gives CASSRDYEGTQYF.

This clone was detected a few times. The chain combines TRBV7-2 with TRBJ1-1; D is unclear. This CDR3 region has 15 residues. The V gene's germline CDR1 is SGHTA and CDR2 FQGNSA. V lost 0 bases and J 5 bases, leaving 13 bases between the germline ends. CDR3 sequence (DNA): TGTGCCAGCAGCTTAGCTCGGGGAGGGTTGACTGAAGCTTTCTTT. Its protein product is CASSLARGGLTEAFF.

V gene TRBV5-1 combines with J gene TRBJ2-5; 10 nucleotides match TRBD2. The ends lost 2 bases at V and 11 bases at J; junction bases unmatched: 12. CDR1 SGHRS and CDR2 YFSETQ come from the germline V gene. The CDR3 sequence is 15 residues long. The DNA for the CDR3 is TGCGCCAGCAGCTTCGTAAGCGGGAGGGCGGAGGAGCAGTACTTC. This codes for CASSFVSGRAEEQYF.

The gene calls are TRBV19 and TRBJ2-5; D gene unclear. Trimming took off 1 base at V and 1 base at J, with 10 bases between the two ends. The CDR3 consists of 15 residues. The germline CDR1 and CDR2 sequences are LNHDA and SQIVND (reference sequence). Here the CDR3 DNA reads TGTGCCAGTAGTATAGGCGTACTTTCCCAAGAGACCCAGTACTTC. Translated, it gives CASSIGVLSQETQYF.

A word on this clone: No DNA is shown, since the ends of the CDR3 on it are uncertain; the CDR3 is the one TCRdb lists. This chain links TRBV9 with TRBJ2-2; the table assigns TRBD2, which was not confirmed against the DNA. The V gene's germline CDR1 is SGDLS and CDR2 YYNGEE. The CDR3 is 14 residues long, ends included. This CDR3 reads CASSVAGGTDPGFF.

The V and J genes are TRBV28 and TRBJ1-2; D is ambiguous. Germline CDR1 is MDHEN and CDR2 is SYDVKM. The V and J ends lost 5 bases and 8 bases respectively, with 12 bases between them. The CDR3 totals 12 residues. The CDR3 loop is CASSLGPWGYTF. CDR3 DNA: TGTGCCAGCAGTCTTGGCCCCTGGGGCTACACCTTC.

The gene calls are TRBV2 and TRBJ1-2; TRBD1 matches 11 bases. The germline gives CDR1 SNHLY, CDR2 FYNNEI. The junction had 2 bases not matched to a gene; V was cut back by 9 bases and J by 2 bases. This CDR3 is built from 13 residues. The CDR3 region has the DNA TGTGCCAGTGGGGACAGGGGGAACTATGGCTACACCTTC. Its translation is CASGDRGNYGYTF.

CDR3 residues: CASSLPRQGAYEQYF. The CDR3 DNA reads TGTGCCAGCAGTTTACCCCGACAGGGGGCCTACGAGCAGTACTTC. This chain links TRBV28 with TRBJ2-7; 9 bases are a match to TRBD1. After removal of 2 bases from V and 2 bases from J, the junction contained 4 bases not matched to a gene. Germline lookup yields CDR1 MDHEN and CDR2 SYDVKM. There are 15 residues in the CDR3.

The V gene is TRBV5-4, the J gene TRBJ1-1; the D gene is possibly TRBD1 (6 bases). Deletions cut 6 bases from V and 2 bases from J, with 20 bases between. Germline assignment: CDR1 SGHNT and CDR2 YYREEE (reference sequence). The CDR3 runs to 16 residues. The CDR3, as DNA: TGTGCCAGCACGTTAGGGGGAATAAGGGTAAACACTGAAGCTTTCTTT. Protein: CASTLGGIRVNTEAFF.

This clone occurred a few times. This rearrangement joins TRBV5-8 to TRBJ1-4; the D gene is possibly TRBD1 (5 bases). The germline gives CDR1 SGHTS, CDR2 YDEGEE. The V and J ends lost 3 bases and 4 bases respectively, with 10 bases between them. The CDR3 runs 14 residues. CDR3 sequence: CASSYYRINEKLFF. In nucleotides, the CDR3 is TGTGCCAGCAGCTACTACAGGATTAATGAAAAACTGTTTTTT.

This sequence joins TRBV5-4 and TRBJ2-1, with 11 bases lining up with TRBD1. Germline V gene sequence: CDR1 SGHNT, CDR2 YYREEE (reference sequence). CDR3 length: 16 residues. V lost 2 bases, J lost 2 bases, and 3 bases stayed unmatched. As DNA, the CDR3 is TGTGCCAGCAGCTTAGGGACAGGGGGACCCTACAATGAGCAGTTCTTC. Its translation is CASSLGTGGPYNEQFF.

This clone was observed a few times. The chain carries TRBV28 and TRBJ2-1, with TRBD2 matching 16 bases. The germline CDR1 and CDR2 sequences are MDHEN and SYDVKM. J lost 3 bases, V lost 6 bases, and 8 bases had no gene match. There are 18 residues in the CDR3. CDR3 amino acids: CASRGLAGGRVDYNEQFF. For the CDR3, the DNA is TGTGCCAGCAGGGGACTAGCGGGAGGGCGGGTAGACTACAATGAGCAGTTCTTC. Drawing the rest from reference TRBV28 and TRBJ2-1, the complete variable domain is DVKVTQSSRYLVKRTGEKVFLECVQDMDHENMFWYRQDPGLGLRLIYFSYDVKMKEKGDIPEGYSVSREKKERFSLILESASTNQTSMYLCASRGLAGGRVDYNEQFFGPGTRLTVL.

The V gene is TRBV28, the J gene TRBJ2-7; 11 nucleotides match TRBD1. The CDR3 is made up of 15 amino acids. Unmatched junction bases numbered 6, after V lost 4 bases and J lost 4 bases. Germline V gives CDR1 MDHEN, CDR2 SYDVKM. CDR3 sequence reads: CASSSTGTGGYEQYF. CDR3 coding DNA: TGTGCCAGCAGTTCTACCGGGACAGGGGGATACGAGCAGTACTTC.

The chain carries TRBV9 and TRBJ2-7; 8 nucleotides match TRBD2. The ends lost 4 bases at V and 2 bases at J; junction bases unmatched: 8. The CDR3 has 15 amino acids. Germline V lookup: CDR1 SGDLS, CDR2 YYNGEE. DNA for the CDR3: TGTGCCAGCAGCCCCCGGGTAGCGGGACCCTACGAGCAGTACTTC. The encoded protein is CASSPRVAGPYEQYF.

Only a few counts were recorded for this clone. V is TRBV6-6 and J is TRBJ2-7; a weak D match, TRBD2 (5 bases). This CDR3 comprises 15 residues. CDR1 is MNHNY and CDR2 is SVGAGI in the germline V gene (reference sequence). V lost 2 bases and J lost 7, with 18 bases in between. CDR3 residues: CASSYIGPTTGEQYF. CDR3 sequence (DNA): TGTGCCAGCAGTTACATTGGTCCGACTACGGGGGAGCAGTACTTC.

The chain recombines TRBV29-1 with TRBJ1-2, with D possibly being TRBD1 (5 bases). CDR1 is SQVTM and CDR2 is ANQGSEA in the germline V gene. This CDR3 is built from 12 residues. V gave up 3 bases and J gave up 8 bases, with 13 bases separating them. For the CDR3, the DNA is TGCAGCGTTGATGACAGTCGCTTCGGCTACACCTTC. Encoded protein: CSVDDSRFGYTF.

The sample holds a few counts of this clone. The DNA of the CDR3 is TGTGCCACCAGCAGAGATCCGACTAGCGGATGGGCCCAGTACTTC. Translated: CATSRDPTSGWAQYF. V and J are TRBV15 and TRBJ2-5; 9 bases agree with TRBD2. There are 15 residues in the CDR3. The germline CDR1 and CDR2 sequences are LNHNV and YYDKDF (reference sequence). V shed 0 bases and J 9 bases; nucleotides not matched to a gene: 8. Variable domain in full (rest from reference TRBV15 and TRBJ2-5): DAMVIQNPRYQVTQFGKPVTLSCSQTLNHNVMYWYQQKSSQAPKLLFHYYDKDFNNEADTPDNFQSRRPNTSFCFLDIRSPGLGDTAMYLCATSRDPTSGWAQYFGPGTRLLVL.

The chain combines TRBV30 with TRBJ1-6; D is perhaps TRBD1 (6 bases). There are 16 residues in the CDR3. Trimming pared 3 bases from V and 3 bases from J, leaving 15 bases between. CDR1 is GTSNPN, CDR2 SVGIG, per germline (reference sequence). The CDR3 reads CAWRARGGIYNSPLHF. The CDR3 coding sequence is TGTGCCTGGAGGGCTCGAGGGGGTATCTATAATTCACCCCTCCACTTT.